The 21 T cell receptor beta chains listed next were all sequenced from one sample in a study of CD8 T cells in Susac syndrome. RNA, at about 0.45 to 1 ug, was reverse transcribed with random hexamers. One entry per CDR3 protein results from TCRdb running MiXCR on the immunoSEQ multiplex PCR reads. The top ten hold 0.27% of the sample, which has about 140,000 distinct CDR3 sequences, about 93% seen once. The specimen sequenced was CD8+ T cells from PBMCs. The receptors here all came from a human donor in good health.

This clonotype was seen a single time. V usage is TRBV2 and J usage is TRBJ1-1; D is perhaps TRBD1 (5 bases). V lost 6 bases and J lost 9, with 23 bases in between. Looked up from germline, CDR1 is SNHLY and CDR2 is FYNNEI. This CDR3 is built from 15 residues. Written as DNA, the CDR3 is TGTGCCAGCAGGGGGTGGGACTCAAACGGCCGTAAAGCTTTCTTT. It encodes CASRGWDSNGRKAFF.

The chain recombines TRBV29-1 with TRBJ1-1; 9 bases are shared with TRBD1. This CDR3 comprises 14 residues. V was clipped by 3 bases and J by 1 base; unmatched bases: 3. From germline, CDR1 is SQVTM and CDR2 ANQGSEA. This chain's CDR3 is CSVDGDRENTEAFF. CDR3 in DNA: TGCAGCGTTGACGGGGACAGGGAGAACACTGAAGCTTTCTTT. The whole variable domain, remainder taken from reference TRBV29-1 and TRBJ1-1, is SAVISQKPSRDICQRGTSLTIQCQVDSQVTMMFWYRQQPGQSLTLIATANQGSEATYESGFVIDKFPISRPNLTFSTLTVSNMSPEDSSIYLCSVDGDRENTEAFFGQGTRLTVV.

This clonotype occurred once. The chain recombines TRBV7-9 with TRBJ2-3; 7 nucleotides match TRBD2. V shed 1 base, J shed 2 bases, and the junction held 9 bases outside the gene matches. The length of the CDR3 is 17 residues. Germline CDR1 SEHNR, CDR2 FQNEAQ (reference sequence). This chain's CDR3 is CASSLVAASGYTDTQYF. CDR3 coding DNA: TGTGCCAGCAGCTTAGTAGCGGCTAGCGGTTACACAGATACGCAGTATTTT.

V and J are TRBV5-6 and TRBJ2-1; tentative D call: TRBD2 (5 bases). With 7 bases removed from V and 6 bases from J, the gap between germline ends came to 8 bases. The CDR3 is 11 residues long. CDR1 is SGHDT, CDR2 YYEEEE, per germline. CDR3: CASQAGNEQFF. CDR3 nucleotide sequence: TGTGCCAGCCAGGCGGGCAATGAGCAGTTCTTC.

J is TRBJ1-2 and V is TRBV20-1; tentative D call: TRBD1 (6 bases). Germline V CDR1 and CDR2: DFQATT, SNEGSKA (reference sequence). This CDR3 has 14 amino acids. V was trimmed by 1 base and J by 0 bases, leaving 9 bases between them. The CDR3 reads CSARVAGANYGYTF. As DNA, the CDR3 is TGCAGTGCTAGAGTCGCAGGGGCTAACTATGGCTACACCTTC.

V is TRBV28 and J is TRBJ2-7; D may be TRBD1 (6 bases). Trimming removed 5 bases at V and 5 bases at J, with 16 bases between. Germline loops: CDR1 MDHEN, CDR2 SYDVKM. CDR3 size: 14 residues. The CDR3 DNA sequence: TGTGCCAGCAGTCCCAGGGGCGCCGGCCACGAGCAGTACTTC. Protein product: CASSPRGAGHEQYF.

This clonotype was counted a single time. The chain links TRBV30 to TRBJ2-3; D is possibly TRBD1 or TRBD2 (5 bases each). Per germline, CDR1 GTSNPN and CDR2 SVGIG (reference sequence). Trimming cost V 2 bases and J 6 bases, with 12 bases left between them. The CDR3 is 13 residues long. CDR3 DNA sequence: TGTGCCTGGAGTTGGCGAGGGGCGGATACGCAGTATTTT. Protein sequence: CAWSWRGADTQYF.

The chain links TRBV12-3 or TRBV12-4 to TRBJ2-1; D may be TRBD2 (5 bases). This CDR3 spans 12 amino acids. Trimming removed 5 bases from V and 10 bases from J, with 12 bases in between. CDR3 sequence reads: CASSLRRGEQFF. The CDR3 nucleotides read TGTGCCAGCAGTCTCCGACGCGGGGAGCAGTTCTTC.

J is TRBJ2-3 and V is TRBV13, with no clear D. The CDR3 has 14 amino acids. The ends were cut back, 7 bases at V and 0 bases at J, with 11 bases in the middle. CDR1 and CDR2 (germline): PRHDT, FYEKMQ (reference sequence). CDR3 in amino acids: CASNPSSSTDTQYF. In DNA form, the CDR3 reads TGTGCCAGCAACCCTTCCTCTAGCACAGATACGCAGTATTTT.

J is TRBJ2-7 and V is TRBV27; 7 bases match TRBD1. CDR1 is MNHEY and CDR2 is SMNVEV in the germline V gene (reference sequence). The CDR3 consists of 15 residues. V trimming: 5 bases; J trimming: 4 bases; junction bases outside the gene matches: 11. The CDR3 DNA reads TGTGCCAGCAGTACCGGGACAGCTCCGAAGTACGAGCAGTACTTC. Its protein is CASSTGTAPKYEQYF.

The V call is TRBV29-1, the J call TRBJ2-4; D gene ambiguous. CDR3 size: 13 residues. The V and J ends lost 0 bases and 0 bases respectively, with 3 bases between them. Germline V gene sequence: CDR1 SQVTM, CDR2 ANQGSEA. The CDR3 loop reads CSVEEGAKNIQYF. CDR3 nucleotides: TGCAGCGTTGAAGAAGGAGCCAAAAACATTCAGTACTTC.

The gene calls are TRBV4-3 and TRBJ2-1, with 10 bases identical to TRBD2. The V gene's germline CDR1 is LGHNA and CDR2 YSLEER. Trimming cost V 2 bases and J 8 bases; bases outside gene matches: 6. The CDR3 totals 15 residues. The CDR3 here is CASSQRTSGFDEQFF. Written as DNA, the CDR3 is TGCGCCAGCAGCCAAAGGACTAGCGGCTTTGATGAGCAGTTCTTC.

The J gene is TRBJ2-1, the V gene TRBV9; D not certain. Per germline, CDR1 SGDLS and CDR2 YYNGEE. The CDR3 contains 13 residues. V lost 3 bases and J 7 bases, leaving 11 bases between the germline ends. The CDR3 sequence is CASSDPLGNEQFF. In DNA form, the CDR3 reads TGTGCCAGCAGCGATCCCTTGGGGAATGAGCAGTTCTTC.

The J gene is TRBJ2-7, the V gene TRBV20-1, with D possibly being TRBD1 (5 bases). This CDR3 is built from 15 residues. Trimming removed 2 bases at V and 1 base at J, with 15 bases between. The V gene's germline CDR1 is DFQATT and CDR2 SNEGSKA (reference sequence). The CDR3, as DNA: TGCAGTGCTAGAACGTACTTAGACAGTTCCTACGAGCAGTACTTC. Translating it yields CSARTYLDSSYEQYF.

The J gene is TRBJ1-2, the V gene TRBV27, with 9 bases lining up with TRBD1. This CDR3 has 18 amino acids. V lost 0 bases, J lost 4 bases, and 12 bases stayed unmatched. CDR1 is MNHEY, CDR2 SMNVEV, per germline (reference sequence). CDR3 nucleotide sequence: TGTGCCAGCAGTTTATCTTCGGGACAGGGAAGTTGGGGCTATGGCTACACCTTC. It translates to CASSLSSGQGSWGYGYTF.

CDR3 sequence (DNA): TGTGCCAGCAGCTCGGGACTGAACCCAGATACGCAGTATTTT. The encoded protein is CASSSGLNPDTQYF. The chain uses TRBV13 and TRBJ2-3; D is perhaps TRBD2 (6 bases). The CDR3 spans 14 residues. Germline CDR1 is PRHDT and CDR2 is FYEKMQ (reference sequence). With 4 bases removed from V and 4 bases from J, the gap between germline ends came to 12 bases.

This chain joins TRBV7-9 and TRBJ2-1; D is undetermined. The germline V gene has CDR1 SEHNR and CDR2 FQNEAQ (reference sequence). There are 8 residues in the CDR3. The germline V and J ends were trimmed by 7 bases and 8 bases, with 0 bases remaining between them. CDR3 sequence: CASNEQFF. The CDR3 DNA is TGTGCCAGCAATGAGCAGTTCTTC.

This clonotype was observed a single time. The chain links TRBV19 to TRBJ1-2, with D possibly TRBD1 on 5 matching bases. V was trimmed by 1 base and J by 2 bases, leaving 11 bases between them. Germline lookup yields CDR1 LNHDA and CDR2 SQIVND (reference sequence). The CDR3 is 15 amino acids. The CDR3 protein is CASSIAGQVNYGYTF. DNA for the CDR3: TGTGCCAGTAGTATAGCAGGGCAGGTCAACTATGGCTACACCTTC.

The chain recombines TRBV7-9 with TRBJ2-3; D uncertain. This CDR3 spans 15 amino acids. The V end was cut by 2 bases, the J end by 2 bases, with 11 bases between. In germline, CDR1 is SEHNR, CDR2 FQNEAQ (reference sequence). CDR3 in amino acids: CASSLWPLLTDTQYF. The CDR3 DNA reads TGTGCCAGCAGCTTATGGCCGCTTCTCACAGATACGCAGTATTTT.

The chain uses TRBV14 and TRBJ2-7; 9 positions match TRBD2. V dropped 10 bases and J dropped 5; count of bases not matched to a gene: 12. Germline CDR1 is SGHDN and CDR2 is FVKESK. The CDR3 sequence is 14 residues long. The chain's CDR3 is CATSLWAGGNEQYF. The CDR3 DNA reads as TGTGCCACTTCCCTGTGGGCGGGAGGGAACGAGCAGTACTTC.

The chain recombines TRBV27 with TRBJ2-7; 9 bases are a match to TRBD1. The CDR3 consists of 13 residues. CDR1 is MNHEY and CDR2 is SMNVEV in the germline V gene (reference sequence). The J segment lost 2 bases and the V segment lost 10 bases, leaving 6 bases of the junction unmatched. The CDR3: CATSRQGAYEQYF. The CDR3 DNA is TGTGCCACCTCCCGACAGGGGGCCTACGAGCAGTACTTC.